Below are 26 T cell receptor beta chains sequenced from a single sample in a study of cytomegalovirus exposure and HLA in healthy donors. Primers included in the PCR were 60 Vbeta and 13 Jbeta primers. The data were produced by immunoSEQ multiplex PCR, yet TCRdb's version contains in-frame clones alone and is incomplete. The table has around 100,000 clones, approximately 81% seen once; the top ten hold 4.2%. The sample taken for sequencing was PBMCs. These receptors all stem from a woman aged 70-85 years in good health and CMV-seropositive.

The CDR3 spells CSVAVLSAEQYF. The CDR3 DNA reads TGCAGCGTTGCGGTCCTATCCGCCGAGCAGTACTTC. V usage is TRBV29-1 and J usage is TRBJ2-7; D is unresolved. Per the germline V gene, CDR1 is SQVTM and CDR2 is ANQGSEA. V lost 4 bases and J 6 bases, leaving 13 bases between the germline ends. The CDR3 totals 12 residues.

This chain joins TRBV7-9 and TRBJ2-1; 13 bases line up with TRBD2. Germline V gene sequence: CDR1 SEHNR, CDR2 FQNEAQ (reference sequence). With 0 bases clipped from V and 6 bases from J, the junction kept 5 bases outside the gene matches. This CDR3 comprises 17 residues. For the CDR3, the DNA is TGTGCCAGCAGCTTAGCGGGACTAGCGGGACGTGGCAATGAGCAGTTCTTC. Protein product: CASSLAGLAGRGNEQFF.

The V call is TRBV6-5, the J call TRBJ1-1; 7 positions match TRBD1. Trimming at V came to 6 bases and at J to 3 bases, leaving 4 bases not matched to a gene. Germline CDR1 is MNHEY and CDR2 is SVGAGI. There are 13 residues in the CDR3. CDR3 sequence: CASSRDSYTEAFF. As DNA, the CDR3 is TGTGCCAGCAGCCGGGACAGCTACACTGAAGCTTTCTTT.

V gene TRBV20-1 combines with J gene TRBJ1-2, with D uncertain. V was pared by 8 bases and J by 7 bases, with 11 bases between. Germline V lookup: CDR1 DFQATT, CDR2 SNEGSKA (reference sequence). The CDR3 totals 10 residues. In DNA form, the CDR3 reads TGCAGTCCTACAGCAGGTGGCTACACCTTC. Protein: CSPTAGGYTF.

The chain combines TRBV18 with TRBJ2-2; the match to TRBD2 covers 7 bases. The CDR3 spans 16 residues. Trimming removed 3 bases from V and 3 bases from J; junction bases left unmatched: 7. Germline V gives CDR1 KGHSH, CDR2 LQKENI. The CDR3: CASSPFGAGDTGELFF. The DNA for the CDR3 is TGTGCCAGCTCACCCTTCGGGGCGGGGGACACCGGGGAGCTGTTTTTT.

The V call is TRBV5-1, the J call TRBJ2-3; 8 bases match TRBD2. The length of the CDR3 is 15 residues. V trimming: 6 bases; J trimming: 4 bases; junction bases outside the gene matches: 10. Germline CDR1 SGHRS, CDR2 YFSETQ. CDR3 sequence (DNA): TGCGCCAGCACCCCGACAGCGGGAGCCCCAGATACGCAGTATTTT. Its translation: CASTPTAGAPDTQYF.

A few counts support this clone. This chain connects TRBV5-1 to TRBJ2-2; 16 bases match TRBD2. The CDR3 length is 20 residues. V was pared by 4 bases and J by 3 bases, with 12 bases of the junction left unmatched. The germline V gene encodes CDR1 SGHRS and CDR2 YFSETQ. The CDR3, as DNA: TGCGCCAGCAGCCCAATCAGGGGACTAGCGGGAGGGCCCCACACCGGGGAGCTGTTTTTT. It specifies CASSPIRGLAGGPHTGELFF. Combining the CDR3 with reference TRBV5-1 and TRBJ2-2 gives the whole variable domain KAGVTQTPRYLIKTRGQQVTLSCSPISGHRSVSWYQQTPGQGLQFLFEYFSETQRNKGNFPGRFSGRQFSNSRSEMNVSTLELGDSALYLCASSPIRGLAGGPHTGELFFGEGSRLTVL.

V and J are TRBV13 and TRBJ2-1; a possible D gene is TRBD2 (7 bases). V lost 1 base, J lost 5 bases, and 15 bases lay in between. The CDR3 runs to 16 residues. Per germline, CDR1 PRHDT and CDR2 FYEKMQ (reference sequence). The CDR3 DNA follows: TGTGCCAGCAGCTTAGAACCAGGGAGGGGGGACAATGAGCAGTTCTTC. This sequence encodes CASSLEPGRGDNEQFF.

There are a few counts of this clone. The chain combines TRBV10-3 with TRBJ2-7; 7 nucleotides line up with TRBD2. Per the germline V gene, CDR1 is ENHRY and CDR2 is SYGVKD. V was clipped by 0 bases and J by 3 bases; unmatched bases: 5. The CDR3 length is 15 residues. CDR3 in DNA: TGTGCCATCAGTGAGTCGGGGACTAATTACTACGAGCAGTACTTC. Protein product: CAISESGTNYYEQYF.

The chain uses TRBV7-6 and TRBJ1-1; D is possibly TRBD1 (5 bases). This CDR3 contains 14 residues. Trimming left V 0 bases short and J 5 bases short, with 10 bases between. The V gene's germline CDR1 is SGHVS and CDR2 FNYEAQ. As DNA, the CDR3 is TGTGCCAGCAGCTTAGCCTTGCAGGGAACTGAAGCTTTCTTT. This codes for CASSLALQGTEAFF. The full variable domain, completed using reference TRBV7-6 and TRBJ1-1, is GAGVSQSPRYKVTKRGQDVALRCDPISGHVSLYWYRQALGQGPEFLTYFNYEAQQDKSGLPNDRFSAERPEGSISTLTIQRTEQRDSAMYRCASSLALQGTEAFFGQGTRLTVV.

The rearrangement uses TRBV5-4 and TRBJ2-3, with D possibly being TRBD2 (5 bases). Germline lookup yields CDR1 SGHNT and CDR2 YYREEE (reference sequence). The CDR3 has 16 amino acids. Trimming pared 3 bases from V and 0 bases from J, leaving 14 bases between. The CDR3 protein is CASSYALTGSTDTQYF. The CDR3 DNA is TGTGCCAGCAGCTACGCCTTGACGGGGAGCACAGATACGCAGTATTTT. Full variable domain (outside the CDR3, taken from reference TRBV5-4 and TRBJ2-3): ETGVTQSPTHLIKTRGQQVTLRCSSQSGHNTVSWYQQALGQGPQFIFQYYREEENGRGNFPPRFSGLQFPNYSSELNVNALELDDSALYLCASSYALTGSTDTQYFGPGTRLTVL.

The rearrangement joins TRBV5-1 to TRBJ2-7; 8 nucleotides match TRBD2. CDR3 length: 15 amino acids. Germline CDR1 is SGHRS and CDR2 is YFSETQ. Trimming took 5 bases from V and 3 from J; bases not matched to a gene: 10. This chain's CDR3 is CASSFLGLAGYEQYF. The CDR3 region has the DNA TGCGCCAGCAGTTTCCTAGGGCTAGCGGGCTACGAGCAGTACTTC.

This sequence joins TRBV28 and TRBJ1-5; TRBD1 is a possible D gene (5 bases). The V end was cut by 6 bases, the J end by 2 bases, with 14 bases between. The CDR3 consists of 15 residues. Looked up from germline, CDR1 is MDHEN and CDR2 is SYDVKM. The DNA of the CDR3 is TGTGCCAGCAGCTCCTCCGGGGGGGGCAATCAGCCCCAGCATTTT. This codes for CASSSSGGGNQPQHF.

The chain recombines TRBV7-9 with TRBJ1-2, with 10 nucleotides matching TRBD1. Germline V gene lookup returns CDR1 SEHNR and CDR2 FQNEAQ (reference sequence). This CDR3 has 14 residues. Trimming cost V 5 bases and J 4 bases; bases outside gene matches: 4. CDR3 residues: CASSPRTGGYGYTF. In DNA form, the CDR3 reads TGTGCCAGCAGCCCCCGGACAGGGGGCTATGGCTACACCTTC.

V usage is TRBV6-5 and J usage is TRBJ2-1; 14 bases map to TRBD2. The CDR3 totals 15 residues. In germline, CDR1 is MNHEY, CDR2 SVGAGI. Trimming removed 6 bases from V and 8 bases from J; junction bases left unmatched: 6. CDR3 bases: TGTGCCAGCAGGGGGACTAGCGGGAGAATAGATGAGCAGTTCTTC. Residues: CASRGTSGRIDEQFF.

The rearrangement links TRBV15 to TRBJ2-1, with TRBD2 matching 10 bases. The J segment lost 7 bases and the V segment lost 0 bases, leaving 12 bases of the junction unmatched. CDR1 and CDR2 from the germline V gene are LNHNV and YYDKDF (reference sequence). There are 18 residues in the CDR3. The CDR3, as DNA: TGTGCCACCAGCAGAGATCATATGGGGGCTAGCGGGAGTAATGAGCAGTTCTTC. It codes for CATSRDHMGASGSNEQFF.

The chain's CDR3 is CASSVGQQGANEQFF. DNA of the CDR3: TGTGCCAGCAGCGTAGGGCAACAGGGGGCAAATGAGCAGTTCTTC. This chain links TRBV9 with TRBJ2-1, with 9 bases fitting TRBD1. The V gene end was trimmed by 0 bases and the J gene end by 7 bases; junction bases not matched to a gene: 5. CDR1 is SGDLS, CDR2 YYNGEE, per germline. The CDR3 sequence is 15 residues long.

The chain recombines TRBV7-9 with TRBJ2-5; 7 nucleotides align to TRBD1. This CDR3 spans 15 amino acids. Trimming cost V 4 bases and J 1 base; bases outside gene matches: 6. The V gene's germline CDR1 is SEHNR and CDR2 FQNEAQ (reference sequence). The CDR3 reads CASSSRDSLQETQYF. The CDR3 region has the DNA TGTGCCAGCAGCTCTAGGGACAGTCTCCAAGAGACCCAGTACTTC.

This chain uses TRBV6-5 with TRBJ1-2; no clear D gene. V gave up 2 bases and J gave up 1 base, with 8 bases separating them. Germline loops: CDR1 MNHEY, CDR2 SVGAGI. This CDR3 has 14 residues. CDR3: CASSYREINYGYTF. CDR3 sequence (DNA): TGTGCCAGCAGTTACCGGGAAATTAACTATGGCTACACCTTC.

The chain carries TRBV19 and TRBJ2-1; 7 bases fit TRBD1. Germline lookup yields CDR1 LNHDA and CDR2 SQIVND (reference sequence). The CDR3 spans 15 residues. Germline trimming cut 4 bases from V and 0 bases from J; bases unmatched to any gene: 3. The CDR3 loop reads CASSTGGRSYNEQFF. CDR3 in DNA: TGTGCCAGTAGTACAGGGGGACGCTCCTACAATGAGCAGTTCTTC.

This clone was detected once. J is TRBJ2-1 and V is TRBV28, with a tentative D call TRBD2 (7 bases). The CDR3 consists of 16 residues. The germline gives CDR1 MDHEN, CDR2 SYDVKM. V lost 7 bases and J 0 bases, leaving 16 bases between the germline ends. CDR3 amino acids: CASIQRGGDSYNEQFF. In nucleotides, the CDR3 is TGTGCCAGCATCCAGAGGGGGGGGGACTCCTACAATGAGCAGTTCTTC. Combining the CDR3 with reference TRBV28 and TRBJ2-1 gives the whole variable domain DVKVTQSSRYLVKRTGEKVFLECVQDMDHENMFWYRQDPGLGLRLIYFSYDVKMKEKGDIPEGYSVSREKKERFSLILESASTNQTSMYLCASIQRGGDSYNEQFFGPGTRLTVL.

CDR3 in amino acids: CASSPEVSGTGELFF. CDR3 in DNA: TGTGCCAGCAGCCCTGAGGTGTCGGGCACCGGGGAGCTGTTTTTT. The chain recombines TRBV5-4 with TRBJ2-2, with no clear D. CDR1 SGHNT and CDR2 YYREEE come from the germline V gene (reference sequence). This CDR3 comprises 15 residues. Between the trimmed V and J ends, which lost 4 bases and 4 bases, there was a span of 14 bases.

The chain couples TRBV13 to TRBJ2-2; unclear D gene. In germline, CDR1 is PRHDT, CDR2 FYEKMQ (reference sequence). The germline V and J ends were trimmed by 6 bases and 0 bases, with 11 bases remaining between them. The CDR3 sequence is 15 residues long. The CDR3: CASSLTLANTGELFF. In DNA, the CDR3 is TGTGCCAGCAGTCTAACGCTAGCGAACACCGGGGAGCTGTTTTTT.

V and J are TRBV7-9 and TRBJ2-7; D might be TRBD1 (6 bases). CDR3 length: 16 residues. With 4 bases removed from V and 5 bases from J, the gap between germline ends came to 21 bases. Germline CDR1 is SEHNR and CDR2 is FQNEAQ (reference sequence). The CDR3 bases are TGTGCCAGCAGCTCTCCTGGCCCCGGGACACTCCACGAGCAGTACTTC. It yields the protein CASSSPGPGTLHEQYF.

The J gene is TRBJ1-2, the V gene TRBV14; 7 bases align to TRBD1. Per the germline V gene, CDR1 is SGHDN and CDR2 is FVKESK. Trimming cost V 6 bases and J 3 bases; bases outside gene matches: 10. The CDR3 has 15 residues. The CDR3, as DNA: TGTGCCAGCAGTCGAGGCGGCAGGGGGGACTATGGCTACACCTTC. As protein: CASSRGGRGDYGYTF.

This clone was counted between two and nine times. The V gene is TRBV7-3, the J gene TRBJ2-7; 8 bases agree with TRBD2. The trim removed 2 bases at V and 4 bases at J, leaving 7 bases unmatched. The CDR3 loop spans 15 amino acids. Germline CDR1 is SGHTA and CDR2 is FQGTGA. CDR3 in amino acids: CASSLSGLGVYEQYF. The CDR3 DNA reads TGTGCCAGCAGCTTATCGGGACTAGGAGTTTACGAGCAGTACTTC.